This TCR beta chain is from a study of blood T cell repertoires in COVID-19. About the research overall: The United States, Italy and Spain were the sources of the acute and convalescent COVID-19 samples. T cells, B-cell-depleted T cells, or PBMCs supplied cDNA or gDNA.

Per the authors' pipeline: Amplification with reference gene primers provided the estimates of nucleated cell counts. Profiled with immunoSEQ multiplex PCR; TCRdb holds only in-frame clones, not every one. That table gives V, J and clone size, and the DNA gave D and trimming. The repertoire holds around 100,000 clones, with around nine tenths as singletons. The CDR3 loop spans 12 amino acids. The V gene lost 8 bases and the J gene lost 4 bases, with 8 bases spanning the gap. The V gene's germline CDR1 is MNHEY and CDR2 SVGAGI. This chain connects TRBV6-5 to TRBJ1-4; TRBD1 is a possible D gene (5 bases). The sequence came from a man aged 70-80 years with acute or convalescent COVID-19. Input material: peripheral blood. CDR3 amino acids: CASGRDNEKLFF. The CDR3 bases are TGTGCCAGCGGCAGGGATAATGAAAAACTGTTTTTT.